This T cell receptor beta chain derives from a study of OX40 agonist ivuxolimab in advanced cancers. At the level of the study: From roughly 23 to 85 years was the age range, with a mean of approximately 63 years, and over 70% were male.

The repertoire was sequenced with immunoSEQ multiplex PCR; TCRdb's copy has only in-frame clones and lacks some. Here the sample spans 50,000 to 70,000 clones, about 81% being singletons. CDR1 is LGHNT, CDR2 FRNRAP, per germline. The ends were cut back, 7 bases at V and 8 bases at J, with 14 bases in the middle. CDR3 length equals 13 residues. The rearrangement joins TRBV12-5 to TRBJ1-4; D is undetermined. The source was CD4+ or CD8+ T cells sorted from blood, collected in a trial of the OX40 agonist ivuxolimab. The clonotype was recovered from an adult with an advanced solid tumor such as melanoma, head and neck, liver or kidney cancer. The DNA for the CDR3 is TGTGCTAGTGTACGTGGGGTGGGGGAAAAACTGTTTTTT. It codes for CASVRGVGEKLFF.